These 20 T cell receptor beta chains originate from one sample sequenced in a study of shared clonotypes between healthy human individuals. Cells designated naive CD8 were CD45RO-negative and were positively selected for CCR7, with terminally differentiated effector memory CD45RA+ cells excluded. Assay: immunoSEQ multiplex PCR; the TCRdb copy retains only in-frame clones and omits some. The data hold approximately 650,000 clones, with roughly 95% observed a single time. The sample was naive CD8+ T cells sorted from blood. All receptors come from a woman under 40 in good health.

The rearrangement joins TRBV9 to TRBJ2-3, with TRBD2 matching 9 bases. After removal of 4 bases from V and 0 bases from J, the junction contained 9 bases not matched to a gene. Germline loops: CDR1 SGDLS, CDR2 YYNGEE. This CDR3 spans 17 amino acids. The CDR3 DNA reads TGTGCCAGCAGCCCAATAGGGCGGGAGGGCAGCACAGATACGCAGTATTTT. Translated: CASSPIGREGSTDTQYF.

The chain combines TRBV5-1 with TRBJ2-1, with a tentative D call TRBD2 (5 bases). Germline V lookup: CDR1 SGHRS, CDR2 YFSETQ. The CDR3 is 12 amino acids. V shed 8 bases and J shed 7 bases, with 13 bases lying between them. The CDR3 DNA sequence: TGCGCCAGTGGATGGACGGGGAATGAGCAGTTCTTC. This gives the protein CASGWTGNEQFF.

V and J are TRBV9 and TRBJ2-1; D is uncertain. The CDR3 covers 13 residues. CDR1 and CDR2 from the germline V gene are SGDLS and YYNGEE. V lost 0 bases and J lost 9, with 10 bases in between. Written as DNA, the CDR3 is TGTGCCAGCAGCGTAGCTACGTGGAGTGAGCAGTTCTTC. Translated, it gives CASSVATWSEQFF.

The CDR3 sequence is CASSLSGGAESHEQFF. CDR3 nucleotides: TGTGCCAGCAGTTTATCGGGGGGGGCTGAGTCCCATGAGCAGTTCTTC. The V and J genes are TRBV27 and TRBJ2-1; perhaps TRBD2 as D (7 bases). Looked up from germline, CDR1 is MNHEY and CDR2 is SMNVEV (reference sequence). V was clipped by 0 bases and J by 8 bases, with 17 bases between them. The CDR3 is made up of 16 amino acids.

The V gene is TRBV14, the J gene TRBJ2-2; 7 nucleotides align to TRBD2. Germline values: CDR1 SGHDN, CDR2 FVKESK. Unmatched junction bases numbered 5, after V lost 4 bases and J lost 0 bases. The CDR3 contains 16 residues. This chain's CDR3 is CASSPWSGTNTGELFF. CDR3 bases: TGTGCCAGCAGCCCTTGGAGCGGGACGAACACCGGGGAGCTGTTTTTT.

The chain joins TRBV27 to TRBJ1-1; no clear D gene. In germline, CDR1 is MNHEY, CDR2 SMNVEV (reference sequence). The V and J ends lost 5 bases and 7 bases respectively, with 8 bases between them. The CDR3 has 11 residues. CDR3 amino acids: CASSDTREAFF. CDR3 sequence (DNA): TGTGCCAGCAGTGACACACGTGAAGCTTTCTTT.

V gene TRBV28 combines with J gene TRBJ2-7; TRBD1 agrees at 9 bases. The J segment lost 2 bases and the V segment lost 1 base, leaving 3 bases of the junction unmatched. CDR1 and CDR2 (germline): MDHEN, SYDVKM. This CDR3 spans 15 amino acids. The CDR3 bases are TGTGCCAGCAGTTTATTTGGGACAGGGACCTACGAGCAGTACTTC. This sequence encodes CASSLFGTGTYEQYF.

Concerning this clone itself: Other nucleotide sequences from this sample produce the same CDR3. The chain carries TRBV28 and TRBJ1-1, with D unclear. CDR1 is MDHEN and CDR2 is SYDVKM in the germline V gene. Trimming removed 3 bases from V and 5 bases from J, with 13 bases in between. This CDR3 comprises 14 residues. The CDR3: CASSFSGIGTEAFF. As DNA, the CDR3 is TGTGCCAGCAGTTTTTCTGGGATAGGGACTGAAGCTTTCTTT.

This chain uses TRBV7-2 with TRBJ1-5; possible D gene TRBD1, 6 bases. The CDR3 is 15 amino acids. V shed 5 bases and J shed 0 bases, with 11 bases lying between them. Germline V gene lookup returns CDR1 SGHTA and CDR2 FQGNSA. The CDR3 nucleotides read TGTGCCAGCAGCCGAGGGGGAAATAGCAATCAGCCCCAGCATTTT. Residues: CASSRGGNSNQPQHF.

The chain has TRBV15 and TRBJ2-5; TRBD1 might be the D (6 bases). Germline V gives CDR1 LNHNV, CDR2 YYDKDF (reference sequence). This CDR3 is built from 15 residues. Trimming took 3 bases from V and 2 from J, leaving 13 bases between them. CDR3 residues: CATSSLRTAQETQYF. In nucleotides, the CDR3 is TGTGCCACCAGCAGTCTCCGGACAGCACAAGAGACCCAGTACTTC.

The V gene is TRBV5-1, the J gene TRBJ2-1; 7 bases match TRBD2. V was pared by 4 bases and J by 0 bases, with 4 bases of the junction left unmatched. The length of the CDR3 is 15 residues. CDR1 is SGHRS and CDR2 is YFSETQ in the germline V gene. CDR3 nucleotide sequence: TGCGCCAGCAGCACGGCTAGCGGCTCCTACAATGAGCAGTTCTTC. Translating gives CASSTASGSYNEQFF.

The table lists this clone with a few counts. The chain joins TRBV5-1 to TRBJ2-7; possibly TRBD1 for D (5 bases). CDR1 and CDR2 from the germline V gene are SGHRS and YFSETQ. The CDR3 has 16 residues. Trimming cost V 0 bases and J 2 bases, with 15 bases left between them. The CDR3: CASSLAPRQGPYEQYF. The DNA for the CDR3 is TGCGCCAGCAGCTTGGCCCCCAGGCAGGGTCCCTACGAGCAGTACTTC.

The chain uses TRBV1 and TRBJ2-2; the table's D call TRBD2 went unverified against the DNA. TRBV1 is tagged as a pseudogene. CDR3 size: 15 residues. The CDR3 DNA reads as TGCACCAGCAGCCCTAGGACTAGGGACACCGGGGAGCTGTTTTTT. Its protein product is CTSSPRTRDTGELFF.

The chain employs TRBV4-1 and TRBJ2-7, with TRBD2 matching over 10 bases. Losses at the gene ends were 6 bases for V and 3 bases for J; bases not matched to a gene: 8. Germline V gene data show CDR1 as MGHRA and CDR2 as YSYEKL. The CDR3 runs to 15 residues. CDR3 loop: CASSPGLAVNYEQYF. The CDR3 coding sequence is TGCGCCAGCAGTCCTGGACTAGCGGTAAACTACGAGCAGTACTTC.

The gene calls are TRBV27 and TRBJ2-1; 9 nucleotides agree with TRBD2. The CDR3 sequence is 14 residues long. V gave up 2 bases and J gave up 5 bases; unmatched junction bases: 1. Germline CDR1 MNHEY, CDR2 SMNVEV (reference sequence). The CDR3 sequence is CASSLAGGDNEQFF. CDR3 sequence (DNA): TGTGCCAGCAGTTTAGCGGGAGGGGACAATGAGCAGTTCTTC.

The V and J genes are TRBV5-6 and TRBJ1-1; D might be TRBD1 (5 bases). The germline CDR1 and CDR2 sequences are SGHDT and YYEEEE. V lost 1 base and J 1 base, leaving 5 bases between the germline ends. The CDR3 covers 13 residues. The CDR3 sequence is CASSLTGNTEAFF. DNA for the CDR3: TGTGCCAGCAGCTTGACAGGGAACACTGAAGCTTTCTTT. Variable domain in full (rest from reference TRBV5-6 and TRBJ1-1): DAGVTQSPTHLIKTRGQQVTLRCSPKSGHDTVSWYQQALGQGPQFIFQYYEEEERQRGNFPDRFSGHQFPNYSSELNVNALLLGDSALYLCASSLTGNTEAFFGQGTRLTVV.

Details on this clone: The same CDR3 arises from other DNA sequences in this sample as well. The chain combines TRBV28 with TRBJ1-1; D gene ambiguous. The CDR3 totals 11 residues. CDR1 and CDR2 from the germline V gene are MDHEN and SYDVKM. The V end lost 5 bases, the J end lost 1 base, and 2 bases lay between the germline ends. CDR3 sequence: CASSRNTEAFF. The CDR3 DNA reads as TGTGCCAGCAGTAGGAACACTGAAGCTTTCTTT.

To note about this clone: Other DNA sequences in this specimen translate into the identical CDR3. This chain joins TRBV28 and TRBJ2-7; 7 bases line up with TRBD2. Germline V CDR1 and CDR2: MDHEN, SYDVKM. The J segment lost 4 bases and the V segment lost 3 bases, leaving 3 bases of the junction unmatched. There are 13 residues in the CDR3. The DNA of the CDR3 is TGTGCCAGCAGTTTGCTAGCGGATTACGAGCAGTACTTC. Amino acids: CASSLLADYEQYF.

The chain couples TRBV6-5 to TRBJ2-1; 8 bases map to TRBD2. The J segment lost 1 base and the V segment lost 6 bases, leaving 2 bases of the junction unmatched. CDR3 length equals 14 residues. Germline V gene lookup returns CDR1 MNHEY and CDR2 SVGAGI. This chain's CDR3 is CASRAGASYNEQFF. The CDR3 DNA sequence: TGTGCCAGCAGAGCGGGGGCTTCCTACAATGAGCAGTTCTTC.

The genes are TRBV15 and TRBJ1-1, with D uncertain. The CDR3 extends over 14 amino acids. Trimming cost V 0 bases and J 5 bases, with 10 bases left between them. Germline CDR1 LNHNV, CDR2 YYDKDF (reference sequence). DNA for the CDR3: TGTGCCACCAGCAGAGAACGAGGGAGAACTGAAGCTTTCTTT. It yields the protein CATSRERGRTEAFF.